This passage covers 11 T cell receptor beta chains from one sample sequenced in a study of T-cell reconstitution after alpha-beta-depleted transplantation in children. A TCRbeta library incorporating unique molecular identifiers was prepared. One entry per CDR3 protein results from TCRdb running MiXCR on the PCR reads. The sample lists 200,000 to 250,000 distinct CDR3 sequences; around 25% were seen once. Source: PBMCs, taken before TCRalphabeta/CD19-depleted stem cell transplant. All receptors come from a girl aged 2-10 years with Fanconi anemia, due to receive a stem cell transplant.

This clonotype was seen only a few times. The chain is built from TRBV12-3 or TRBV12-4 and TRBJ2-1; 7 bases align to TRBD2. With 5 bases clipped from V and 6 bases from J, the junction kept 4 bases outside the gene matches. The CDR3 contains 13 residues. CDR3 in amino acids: CASSKRTSNEQFF. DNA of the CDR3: TGTGCCAGCAGTAAAAGGACTAGCAATGAGCAGTTCTTC.

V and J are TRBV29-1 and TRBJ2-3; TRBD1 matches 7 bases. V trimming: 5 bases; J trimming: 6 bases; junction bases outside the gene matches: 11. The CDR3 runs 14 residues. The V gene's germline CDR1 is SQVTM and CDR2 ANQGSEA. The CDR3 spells CSVYTRQGRDTQYF. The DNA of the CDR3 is TGCAGCGTTTACACACGACAGGGTAGGGATACGCAGTATTTT.

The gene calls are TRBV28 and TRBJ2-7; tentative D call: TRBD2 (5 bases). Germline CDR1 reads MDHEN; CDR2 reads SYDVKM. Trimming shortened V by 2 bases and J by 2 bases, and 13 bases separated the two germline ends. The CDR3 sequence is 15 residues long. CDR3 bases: TGTGCCAGCAGTTTAAAGGAGGCAGGCCCCTACGAGCAGTACTTC. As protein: CASSLKEAGPYEQYF.

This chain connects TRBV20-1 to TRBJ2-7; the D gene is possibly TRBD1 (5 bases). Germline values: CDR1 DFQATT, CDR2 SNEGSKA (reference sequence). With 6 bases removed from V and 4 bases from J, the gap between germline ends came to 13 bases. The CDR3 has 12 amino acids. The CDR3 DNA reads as TGCAGTGCCAGGGTTTGGTCATACGAGCAGTACTTC. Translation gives CSARVWSYEQYF.

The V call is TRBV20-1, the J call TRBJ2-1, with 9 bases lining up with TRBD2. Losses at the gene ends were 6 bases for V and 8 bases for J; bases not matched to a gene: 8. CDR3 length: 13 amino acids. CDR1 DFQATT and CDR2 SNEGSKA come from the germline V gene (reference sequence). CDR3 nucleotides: TGCAGTGCATTACTAGCGGGCGGCCATGAGCAGTTCTTC. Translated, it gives CSALLAGGHEQFF.

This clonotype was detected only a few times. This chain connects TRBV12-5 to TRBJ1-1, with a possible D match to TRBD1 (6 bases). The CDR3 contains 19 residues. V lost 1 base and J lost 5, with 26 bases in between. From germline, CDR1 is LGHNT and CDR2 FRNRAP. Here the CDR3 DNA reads TGTGCTAGTGGTTTGGCGACAATCGCAGGGGAAAGGATGGAGACTGAAGCTTTCTTT. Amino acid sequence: CASGLATIAGERMETEAFF.

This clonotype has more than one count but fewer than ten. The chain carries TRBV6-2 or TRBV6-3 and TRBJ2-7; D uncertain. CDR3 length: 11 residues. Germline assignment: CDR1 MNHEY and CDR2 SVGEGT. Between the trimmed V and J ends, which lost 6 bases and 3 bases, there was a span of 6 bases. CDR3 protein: CASRDDYEQYF. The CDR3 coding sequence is TGTGCCAGCAGGGATGACTACGAGCAGTACTTC.

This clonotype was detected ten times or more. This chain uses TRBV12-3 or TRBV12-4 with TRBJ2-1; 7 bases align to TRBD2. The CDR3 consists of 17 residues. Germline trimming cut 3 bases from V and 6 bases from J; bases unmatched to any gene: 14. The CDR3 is CASSFPSGQRVLNEQFF. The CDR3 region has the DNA TGTGCCAGCAGTTTCCCTAGCGGTCAAAGGGTCCTCAATGAGCAGTTCTTC.

The CDR3 is CASSVGLAEETQYF. The CDR3 nucleotides are TGTGCCAGCAGTGTCGGACTAGCGGAAGAGACCCAGTACTTC. The genes are TRBV2 and TRBJ2-5; 10 nucleotides agree with TRBD2. The J segment lost 3 bases and the V segment lost 4 bases, leaving 2 bases of the junction unmatched. Germline V lookup: CDR1 SNHLY, CDR2 FYNNEI. CDR3 length equals 14 residues.

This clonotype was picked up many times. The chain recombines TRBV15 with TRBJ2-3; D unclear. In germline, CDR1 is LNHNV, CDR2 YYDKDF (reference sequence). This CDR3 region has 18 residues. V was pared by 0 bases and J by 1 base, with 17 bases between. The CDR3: CATSRDTPKYLGTDTQYF. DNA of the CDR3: TGTGCCACCAGCAGAGATACTCCGAAGTATTTGGGCACAGATACGCAGTATTTT.

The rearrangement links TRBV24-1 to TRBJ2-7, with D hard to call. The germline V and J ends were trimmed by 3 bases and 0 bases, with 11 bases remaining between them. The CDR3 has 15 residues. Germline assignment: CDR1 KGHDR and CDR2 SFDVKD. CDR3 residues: CATSDVGESSYEQYF. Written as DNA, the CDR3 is TGTGCCACCAGTGATGTCGGCGAGAGCTCCTACGAGCAGTACTTC.